This T cell receptor (beta chain) was documented in a study of shared clonotypes between healthy human individuals. Broader study findings: Generation of non-shared clonotypes was less probable than generation of clonotypes shared by all four donors.

This clone was detected a few times. What it binds is not known. This CDR3 is 12 amino acids long. Trimming stripped 7 bases from V and 2 bases from J, with 11 bases between. Germline V CDR1 and CDR2: SQVTM, ANQGSEA. The repertoire was sequenced with immunoSEQ multiplex PCR; TCRdb's copy has only in-frame clones and lacks some. The sample lists just under 350,000 clones; 70% to 75% were seen once. The sample was memory CD4+ T cells sorted from blood. Noted subset: CD45RA-negative fraction. The rearrangement joins TRBV29-1 to TRBJ1-2; possible D gene TRBD1, 5 bases. The TCR originated in a man under 40 in good health. For the CDR3, the DNA is TGCAGCGACCGGACACACAACTATGGCTACACCTTC. It translates to CSDRTHNYGYTF.